This entry describes one TCR beta chain. What it recognizes is unknown. Between the trimmed V and J ends, which lost 0 bases and 2 bases, there was a span of 14 bases. Germline assignment: CDR1 DFQATT and CDR2 SNEGSKA (reference sequence). The CDR3 contains 15 residues. Thyroid surgery was preceded by no treatment in any patient. This sample stems from a study of metastatic and nonmetastatic thyroid tumors. Overall study: Malignant thyroid and benign thyroid patients provided blood and tumor or nodule tissue whose repertoires were compared. Notes on the study in general: Reportedly, malignant thyroid tumors had significantly higher TCR beta diversity than benign nodules, in blood and tumor.

In the original workflow: What underpinned the distant-metastasis classifier for papillary thyroid cancer was the set of CDR3 differences across clinicopathological groups. TCRdb re-analyzed the PCR reads using MiXCR. TCRdb's processing, not the authors' own work, is the source of the V and J calls. The data show over 50,000 clones, roughly 30% seen once. The rearrangement links TRBV20-1 to TRBJ2-7; D not resolved. Input material: blood. The sequence came from a female donor with papillary thyroid cancer or a benign thyroid nodule (not recorded which). Some clones in this sample may be carry-over from other donors' samples. CDR3 sequence reads: CSAREPGSPTYEQYF. The CDR3 DNA follows: TGCAGTGCTAGAGAACCGGGCTCGCCTACCTACGAGCAGTACTTC.